This TCR beta chain was identified in a study of T cell responses to AZD1222 COVID-19 vaccine (dated by TCRdb to about 2021). About the full investigation: A total of under 250 trial participants underwent TCR sequencing, of whom about 200 had received two doses of AZD1222 and roughly 26 had received two doses of the MenACWY control vaccine. Enrollment into the trials was organized by age into subgroups of 18-55, 56-69 and 70-plus years, and those subgroups contained roughly 140, 27 and 60 TCR-sequenced participants, respectively.

Points on this clone: No antigen is known for it. No much larger clonotype is one base removed from it; base qualities were not supplied.

The CDR3 regions of human TCRbeta chains were analyzed by immunosequencing. The paper's processing steps were these. TCRs in the repertoires were compared against a reference library of SARS-CoV-2-specific TCRs that had been generated with the MIRA antigen-specificity platform. Breadth meant the fraction of unique TCRs that were SARS-CoV-2-associated, whereas depth meant the fraction of total T cells that were SARS-CoV-2-associated. Using the MIRA data, every spike-specific TCR was mapped to the spike region that the TCR reacted to and assigned to either a CD4 or a CD8 class. Log10-transformed breadth and depth values were compared by one-way ANOVA with Sidak's multiple comparisons tests. TCRdb mirrors the immuneACCESS table, restricted to in-frame sequences. Some clones are absent from its copies; in checked studies, under half trace to an unresolved V gene, and the reason for the others is unknown. V and J calls plus clone size are reproduced from that table; the DNA served to infer D and trimming. In all, the sample holds about 150,000 clones, and 70% to 90% of those were seen once. Clones ranked in the top ten supply around 3.4% of the sample.

The study at large found these results: After two AZD1222 doses, both the breadth and the depth of spike-specific TCRs were significantly higher than at day 0 and than in MenACWY recipients. The whole spike protein was spanned by vaccine-associated CD4 TCRs, and dominant responses were seen in regions 160-218 and 743-854. In the small 56-69-year group, the increase in depth fell short of significance, most likely because of low power. Most participants were white British and females outnumbered males, and the authors suggested that clonal diversity may have been underestimated. Conclusions about previously exposed vaccinees were limited because only a handful of AZD1222 recipients were SARS-CoV-2 seropositive at baseline. No day 14 peak-response samples were available, so repertoires were characterized only after the peak T cell response. Nearly half of unique spike-specific TCRs reportedly recognized epitopes outside regions mutated in the B.1.351 and B.1.1.7 variants.

The junction carries 18 bases between V and J, which are trimmed by 3 bases and 1 base respectively. The CDR3 runs 17 residues from the cysteine to the phenylalanine. Just the 51-base CDR3 DNA is kept, in frame starting at base 1. Via the germline V gene, CDR1 is SGHTA and CDR2 FQGNSA. The time point label, read with the paper, signifies: baseline before first vaccination. Explained via the paper, the treatment or condition label denotes: meningococcal conjugate vaccine given as trial control. Vaccinee samples came from UK trials COV001 and COV002, including a single-blind randomized controlled phase 2/3 trial of AZD1222 (ChAdOx1 nCoV-19) in healthy adults. For TCRbeta chain sequencing, PBMC samples from trial participants were taken at day 0 and at day 28 after the second dose.

This receptor chain uses TRBV7-2 and TRBJ1-1; a weak D assignment points to TRBD1 (5 bases agree). The sequencing here drew on peripheral blood, taken on day 0 of MenACWY control vaccination. The receptor's source is an adult in good health. The bases read TGTGCCAGCAGCTTGTACGGGGGTTTCGGGAGGAACACTGAAGCTTTCTTT. The encoded protein is CASSLYGGFGRNTEAFF.